This TCR beta chain was observed in a study of CD8+CD57+ T cells in acquired aplastic anemia. This clonotype was seen at least ten times. Genomic DNA, the template, was used for profiling of the TCR beta VDJ and CDR3. TCRdb re-called the reads through MiXCR, storing one row per CDR3 protein. The sample lists 450,000 to 550,000 distinct CDR3 sequences; roughly a third were seen once. CDR1 and CDR2 (germline): SNHLY, FYNNEI. The CDR3 is made up of 17 amino acids. V lost 0 bases, J lost 1 base, and 14 bases lay in between. For sequencing, patients were chosen who had shown expansion of CD8+CD57+ cells by flow cytometry. None of the patients had been given any therapy when their blood was sampled.

Sequenced input: sorted CD4+, CD8+, or CD8+CD57+ T cells (not recorded which) from PBMCs. The rearrangement uses TRBV2 and TRBJ2-3, with D tentatively TRBD2 (5 bases). The TCR sequence derives from a human donor with aplastic anemia. This CDR3 reads CASSEALGLVGTDTQYF. The CDR3 DNA reads as TGTGCCAGCAGTGAAGCGCTTGGACTTGTTGGCACAGATACGCAGTATTTT.